The rows below give T cell receptor beta chains drawn from one sample of a study of blood T cell repertoires in COVID-19. Only in-frame clones appear in the TCRdb table, and some are missing; sequencing was by immunoSEQ multiplex PCR. The sample has roughly 230,000 clones; nearly 90% are singletons. Sequenced: peripheral blood. Every receptor here comes from a woman in her fifties or sixties with COVID-19, enrolled during active disease. The conserved cysteine and the conserved F or W are not part of the CDR3 here. D genes are given only for firm matches. Rows give clone size only sometimes, using once, few, many, or a class for an expanded clone.

AWSMAEAYEQY - - TRBV30 11
ASSQLQAYNSPLH - - TRBV6-2/TRBV6-3 13
ASSSATGTMTYEQY - - TRBV5-8 14
ASSWDRGLVTQY - TRBD1 TRBV6-6 12
ASSLAGEGQPQH - - TRBV7-9 12
ASSQGATVSFYGYT - - TRBV3-1/TRBV3-2 14
ASSLGMVGAEGEAF - - TRBV5-4 14
AWSKGAPSGNTIY - - TRBV30 13
ASSLVGQGAYNEQF - TRBD1 TRBV11-2 14
ASSGRPNTEAF - - TRBV6-2/TRBV6-3 11
ASSQDLNTGGTDTQY - - TRBV4-3 15
ASSPGGYGYT - - TRBV9 10
ASSPPAGPRNTIY - - TRBV5-1 13
ASSFAGIVYEQY - - TRBV7-9 12
ASSPRTGQITGNTIY - TRBD1 TRBV28 15
ASSLRGLNTEAF - - TRBV5-5 12
ASSRLPGQGYNSPLH - - TRBV6-6 15
ASSFLRGGYGYT many - TRBV5-5 12
ASSRTGSGQPQH - TRBD1 TRBV10-2 12
ASSQVLAGVNNEQF - TRBD2 TRBV4-1 14
ASRREDQPQH - - TRBV6-6 10
ASSRTSRDTQY - TRBD2 TRBV3-1/TRBV3-2 11
ASSLDVGGNTGELF - TRBD1 TRBV5-4 14
ASSPPAGMQGEAF - - TRBV18 13
ASSSGGRETQY - - TRBV5-4 11
ASSLPGREAQF - TRBD2 TRBV5-1 11
ASSLGTGEELF - - TRBV5-1 11
ASTADRSYGYT - - TRBV19 11
ASSFRGWQPQH - - TRBV12-3/TRBV12-4 11
ATSDYKDNTDTQY - - TRBV24-1 13
ASSWDGRGETQY - - TRBV5-1 12
ASSRGGTPEAF few - TRBV7-2 11
ASSLRTGNTEAF few TRBD1 TRBV5-1 12
ASSTDYQYNEQF once - TRBV6-5 12
ASSARGRGSNYGYT - - TRBV9 14
ASSPRTSGETQY - TRBD2 TRBV7-2 12
SASRGGGTYNEQF - TRBD2 TRBV20-1 13
ASSESGDQPQH few - TRBV25-1 11
ASKGAREEQF - - TRBV27 10